Listed below are T cell receptor beta chains from one sample, sequenced in a study of beta chain features in type 1 diabetes. Profiling relied on immunoSEQ multiplex PCR, and the TCRdb table lists in-frame clones only, not all of them. This table has approximately 140,000 clones, roughly 10% appearing once. Sequencing was carried out using central memory CD4+ T cells from blood. Source of these receptors: a man younger than 45 with type 1 diabetes. The CDR3 runs from the conserved cysteine through the conserved F or W. The D gene is left open where the match is weak. Size tells how often a clone was seen (once, few, many) or the class of an expanded clone, and some rows leave it out.

J: TRBJ2-5
size: .
D: TRBD2
V: TRBV2
CDR3: CASSYRTSRETQYF
DNA: TGTGCCAGCAGTTACAGGACTAGTCGAGAGACCCAGTACTTC

J: TRBJ2-2
size: .
D: TRBD1
V: TRBV2
CDR3: CASSAGGADTGELFF
DNA: TGTGCCAGCAGCGCAGGGGGCGCGGACACCGGGGAGCTGTTTTTT

J: TRBJ2-5
size: few
D: TRBD2
V: TRBV4-3
CDR3: CASSQDRVAGGPETQYF
DNA: TGCGCCAGCAGCCAAGATCGGGTAGCGGGGGGTCCCGAGACCCAGTACTTC

J: TRBJ2-6
size: few
D: .
V: TRBV14
CDR3: CASSQVQYSGANVLTF
DNA: TGTGCCAGCAGCCAAGTACAATACTCTGGGGCCAACGTCCTGACTTTC

J: TRBJ1-2
size: .
D: TRBD1
V: TRBV7-2
CDR3: CASSPQGTGSNYGYTF
DNA: TGTGCCAGCAGCCCCCAGGGGACAGGGAGTAACTATGGCTACACCTTC

J: TRBJ2-7
size: .
D: .
V: TRBV30
CDR3: CAWSGRGGFIYEQYF
DNA: TGTGCCTGGAGTGGGAGGGGGGGCTTTATTTACGAGCAGTACTTC

J: TRBJ2-4
size: few
D: .
V: TRBV9
CDR3: CASSVGAGNIQYF
DNA: TGTGCCAGCAGCGTAGGTGCCGGAAACATTCAGTACTTC

J: TRBJ1-3
size: .
D: .
V: TRBV23-1
CDR3: CASRTRGTGNTIYF
DNA: TGCGCCAGCAGAACCAGGGGTACGGGAAACACCATATATTTT

J: TRBJ2-7
size: .
D: TRBD1
V: TRBV30
CDR3: CAWRLTGRGYEQYF
DNA: TGTGCCTGGCGATTGACAGGGCGAGGATACGAGCAGTACTTC

J: TRBJ2-3
size: few
D: .
V: TRBV5-1
CDR3: CASSLSRSATSSTDTQYF
DNA: TGCGCCAGCAGCTTGAGCCGCTCTGCCACCTCTAGCACAGATACGCAGTATTTT

J: TRBJ1-6
size: few
D: .
V: TRBV6-5
CDR3: CASSYSRQIDSPLHF
DNA: TGTGCCAGCAGTTACTCGAGGCAGATAGATTCACCCCTCCACTTT

J: TRBJ1-2
size: few
D: .
V: TRBV28
CDR3: CASSLGGHGYGYTF
DNA: TGTGCCAGCAGTTTGGGGGGGCATGGCTATGGCTACACCTTC

J: TRBJ2-7
size: few
D: TRBD1
V: TRBV11-1
CDR3: CASSQGQGSYHEQYF
DNA: TGTGCCAGCAGCCAAGGACAGGGGTCCTACCACGAGCAGTACTTC

J: TRBJ1-1
size: .
D: .
V: TRBV7-2
CDR3: CASSLASRFNTEAFF
DNA: TGTGCCAGCAGCTTAGCGAGTAGATTTAACACTGAAGCTTTCTTT

J: TRBJ2-7
size: .
D: .
V: TRBV30
CDR3: CAWSGTPYEQYF
DNA: TGTGCCTGGAGCGGGACTCCCTACGAGCAGTACTTC

J: TRBJ2-3
size: .
D: TRBD1
V: TRBV18
CDR3: CATANRQGFTDTQYF
DNA: TGTGCCACCGCGAACCGACAGGGTTTCACAGATACGCAGTATTTT

J: TRBJ1-5
size: .
D: .
V: TRBV2
CDR3: CASTQTQMQPQHF
DNA: TGTGCCAGCACCCAAACCCAGATGCAGCCCCAGCATTTT

J: TRBJ2-3
size: many
D: TRBD2
V: TRBV18
CDR3: CASSPSLAGGTDTQYF
DNA: TGTGCCAGCTCACCATCACTAGCGGGGGGCACAGATACGCAGTATTTT

J: TRBJ2-7
size: .
D: .
V: TRBV18
CDR3: CASSPTGPLSTEQYF
DNA: TGTGCCAGCTCACCAACAGGGCCCCTCTCAACCGAGCAGTACTTC

J: TRBJ2-5
size: .
D: .
V: TRBV7-3
CDR3: CASSLSGETETQYF
DNA: TGTGCCAGCAGCTTGTCAGGGGAAACGGAGACCCAGTACTTC

J: TRBJ2-3
size: .
D: TRBD1
V: TRBV11-2
CDR3: CASSLGDRETDTQYF
DNA: TGTGCCAGCAGCTTAGGGGACAGAGAAACAGATACGCAGTATTTT

J: TRBJ1-2
size: few
D: .
V: TRBV5-1
CDR3: CASSRGQTANYGYTF
DNA: TGCGCCAGCAGCCGCGGGCAGACGGCCAACTATGGCTACACCTTC

J: TRBJ2-3
size: few
D: .
V: TRBV4-3
CDR3: CASSQDTSSYTQYF
DNA: TGCGCCAGCAGCCAAGATACTAGCTCCTATACGCAGTATTTT

J: TRBJ2-7
size: .
D: .
V: TRBV19
CDR3: CASSQGMGREQYF
DNA: TGTGCCAGTAGTCAGGGTATGGGCCGGGAGCAGTACTTC

J: TRBJ1-2
size: .
D: TRBD1
V: TRBV9
CDR3: CASSVGQGGYTF
DNA: TGTGCCAGCAGCGTAGGACAGGGTGGCTACACCTTC

J: TRBJ2-7
size: few
D: .
V: TRBV4-1
CDR3: CASSQGGQVTYEQYF
DNA: TGCGCCAGCAGCCAAGGGGGCCAGGTGACCTACGAGCAGTACTTC

J: TRBJ1-1
size: .
D: .
V: TRBV5-6
CDR3: CASSTVQGSTEAFF
DNA: TGTGCCAGCAGCACCGTACAGGGTAGCACTGAAGCTTTCTTT

J: TRBJ2-7
size: few
D: TRBD2
V: TRBV11-2
CDR3: CASSLGLAPLYEQYF
DNA: TGTGCCAGCAGCCTCGGACTAGCTCCTCTCTACGAGCAGTACTTC

J: TRBJ1-1
size: .
D: .
V: TRBV14
CDR3: CASSQDGPGRGLGTEAFF
DNA: TGTGCCAGCAGCCAAGATGGCCCGGGGAGAGGGCTGGGAACTGAAGCTTTCTTT

J: TRBJ2-7
size: few
D: .
V: TRBV5-1
CDR3: CASSLDPIAGEQYF
DNA: TGCGCCAGCAGCTTGGACCCCATAGCTGGAGAGCAGTACTTC

J: TRBJ1-2
size: few
D: TRBD1
V: TRBV9
CDR3: CASSDQGANYGYTF
DNA: TGTGCCAGCAGCGATCAGGGGGCGAACTATGGCTACACCTTC

J: TRBJ2-5
size: few
D: TRBD2
V: TRBV27
CDR3: CASSSTSGGAQTQYF
DNA: TGTGCCAGCAGTTCGACTAGCGGGGGGGCGCAGACCCAGTACTTC

J: TRBJ1-2
size: few
D: .
V: TRBV7-8
CDR3: CASSQLGAGARGYGYTF
DNA: TGTGCCAGCAGCCAACTGGGGGCAGGGGCCCGTGGCTATGGCTACACCTTC

J: TRBJ2-7
size: once
D: TRBD2
V: TRBV6-5
CDR3: CASSPTSGGRYEQYF
DNA: TGTGCCAGCAGTCCCACTAGCGGGGGTAGGTACGAGCAGTACTTC

J: TRBJ2-4
size: .
D: .
V: TRBV4-2
CDR3: CASSPSPGQNKNIQYF
DNA: TGTGCCAGCAGCCCGAGCCCAGGACAGAACAAAAACATTCAGTACTTC

J: TRBJ2-7
size: .
D: TRBD1
V: TRBV6-5
CDR3: CASRFQGGDEQYF
DNA: TGTGCCAGCAGATTCCAAGGGGGCGACGAGCAGTACTTC

J: TRBJ1-5
size: few
D: .
V: TRBV28
CDR3: CASNVPLSNQPQHF
DNA: TGTGCCAGCAATGTCCCTCTCAGCAATCAGCCCCAGCATTTT

J: TRBJ1-1
size: few
D: .
V: TRBV28
CDR3: CATFQGMNTEAFF
DNA: TGTGCCACCTTTCAGGGGATGAACACTGAAGCTTTCTTT

J: TRBJ1-5
size: few
D: .
V: TRBV10-3
CDR3: CATMEQVGNQPQHF
DNA: TGTGCCACAATGGAACAGGTTGGGAATCAGCCCCAGCATTTT

J: TRBJ2-1
size: few
D: TRBD2
V: TRBV2
CDR3: CASSITPAKLAEYKNEQFF
DNA: TGTGCCAGCAGTATCACACCCGCAAAACTAGCGGAATACAAAAATGAGCAGTTCTTC

J: TRBJ2-3
size: .
D: TRBD2
V: TRBV7-2
CDR3: CASSPSGGARGDTQYF
DNA: TGTGCCAGCAGCCCATCGGGGGGGGCACGGGGAGATACGCAGTATTTT

J: TRBJ2-5
size: .
D: TRBD2
V: TRBV4-1
CDR3: CASSQGWTSGETQYF
DNA: TGCGCCAGCAGCCAGGGGTGGACTAGCGGAGAGACCCAGTACTTC